The sequence of this TCR beta chain was determined in a study of CD8 T cells in ankylosing spondylitis. TCRdb used MiXCR to reprocess the 5' RACE reads, holding one entry per CDR3 protein. Among approximately 550,000 distinct CDR3 sequences listed, over 9.5% were seen once. Concerning this clonotype: The antigen is unknown.

The CDR3 extends over 18 amino acids. The germline V gene encodes CDR1 SGHRS and CDR2 YFSETQ. V lost 1 base, J lost 3 bases, and 8 bases stayed unmatched. The study's findings and limits: It appeared that ankylosing spondylitis blood was characterized by a TCR beta motif of under ten highly homologous variants. Several of the motif variants were reported before in synovial fluid and blood from reactive arthritis.

Material for sequencing was blood, either unsorted or a sorted T cell fraction (not recorded which). The receptor comes from a male donor with ankylosing spondylitis. The J gene is TRBJ2-2, the V gene TRBV5-1; 11 bases line up with TRBD2. The CDR3, as DNA: TGCGCCAGCAGCTTGAAGTTAGCGGGAGGGATCTACACCGGGGAGCTGTTTTTT. The encoded protein is CASSLKLAGGIYTGELFF.